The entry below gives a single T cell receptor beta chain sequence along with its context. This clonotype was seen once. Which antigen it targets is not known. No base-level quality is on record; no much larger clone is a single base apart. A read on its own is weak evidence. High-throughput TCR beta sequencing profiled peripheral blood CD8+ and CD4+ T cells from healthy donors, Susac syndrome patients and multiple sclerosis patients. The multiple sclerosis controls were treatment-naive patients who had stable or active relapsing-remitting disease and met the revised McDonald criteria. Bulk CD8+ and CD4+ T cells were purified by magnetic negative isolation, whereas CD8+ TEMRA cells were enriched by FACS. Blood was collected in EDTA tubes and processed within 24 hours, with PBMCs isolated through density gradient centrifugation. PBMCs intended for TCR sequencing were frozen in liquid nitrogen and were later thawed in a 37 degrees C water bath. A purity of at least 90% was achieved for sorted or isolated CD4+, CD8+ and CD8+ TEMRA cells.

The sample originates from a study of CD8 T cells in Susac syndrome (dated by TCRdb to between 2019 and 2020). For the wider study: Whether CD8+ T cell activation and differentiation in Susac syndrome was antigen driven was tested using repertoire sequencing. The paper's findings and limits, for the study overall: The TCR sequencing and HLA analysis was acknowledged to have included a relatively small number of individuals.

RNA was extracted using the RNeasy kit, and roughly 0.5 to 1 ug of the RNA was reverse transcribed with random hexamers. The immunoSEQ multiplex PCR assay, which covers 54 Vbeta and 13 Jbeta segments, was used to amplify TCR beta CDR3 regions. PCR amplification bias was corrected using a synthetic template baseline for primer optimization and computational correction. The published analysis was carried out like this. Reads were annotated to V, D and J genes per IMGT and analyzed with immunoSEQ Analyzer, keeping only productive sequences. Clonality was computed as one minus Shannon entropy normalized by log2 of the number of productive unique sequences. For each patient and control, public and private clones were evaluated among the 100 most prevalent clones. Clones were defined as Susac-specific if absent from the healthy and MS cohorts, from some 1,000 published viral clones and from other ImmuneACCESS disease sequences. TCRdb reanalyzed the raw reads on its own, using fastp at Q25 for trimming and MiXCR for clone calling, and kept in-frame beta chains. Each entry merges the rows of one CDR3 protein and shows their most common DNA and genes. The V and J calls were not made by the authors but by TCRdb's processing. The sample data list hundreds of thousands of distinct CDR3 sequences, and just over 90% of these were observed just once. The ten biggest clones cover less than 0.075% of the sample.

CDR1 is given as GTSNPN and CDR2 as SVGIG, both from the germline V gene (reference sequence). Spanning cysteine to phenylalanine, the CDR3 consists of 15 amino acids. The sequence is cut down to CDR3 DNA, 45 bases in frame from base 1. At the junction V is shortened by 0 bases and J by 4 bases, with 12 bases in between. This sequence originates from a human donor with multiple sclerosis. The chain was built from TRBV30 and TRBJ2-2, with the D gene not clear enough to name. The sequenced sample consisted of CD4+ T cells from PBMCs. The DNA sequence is TGTGCCTGGAGTGTACCCGGGCTCCTCACCGGGGAGCTGTTTTTT. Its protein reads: CAWSVPGLLTGELFF.